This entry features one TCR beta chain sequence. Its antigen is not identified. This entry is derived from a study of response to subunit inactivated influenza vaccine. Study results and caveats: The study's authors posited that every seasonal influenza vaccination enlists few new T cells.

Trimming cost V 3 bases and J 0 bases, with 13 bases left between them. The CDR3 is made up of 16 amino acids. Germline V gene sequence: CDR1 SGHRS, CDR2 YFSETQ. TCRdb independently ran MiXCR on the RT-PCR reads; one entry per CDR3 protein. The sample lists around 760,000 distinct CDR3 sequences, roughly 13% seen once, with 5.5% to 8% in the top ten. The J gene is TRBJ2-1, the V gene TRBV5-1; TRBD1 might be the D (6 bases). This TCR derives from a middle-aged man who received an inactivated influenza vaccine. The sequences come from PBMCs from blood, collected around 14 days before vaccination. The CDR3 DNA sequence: TGCGCCAGCAGCTCCGGGACATGGAGCTCCTACAATGAGCAGTTCTTC. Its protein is CASSSGTWSSYNEQFF.